This entry lists 17 T cell receptor beta chains sequenced from one sample in a study of cytomegalovirus exposure and HLA in healthy donors. Vbeta (60) and Jbeta (13) primers were used in the PCR. Assay used: immunoSEQ multiplex PCR; TCRdb lists only in-frame clones, some missing. The data show around 200,000 clones, around 83% seen once. The sample consisted of PBMCs. These receptors originate from a girl aged 10 to 17 in good health and CMV-seronegative.

The J gene is TRBJ1-2, the V gene TRBV28; 8 bases match TRBD1. J was trimmed by 11 bases and V by 4 bases; bases with no gene match: 12. CDR1 MDHEN and CDR2 SYDVKM come from the germline V gene. CDR3 length: 14 amino acids. The CDR3 bases are TGTGCCAGCAGTTCGACAGGGGATTTTTCGTGGTACACCTTC. Translated: CASSSTGDFSWYTF.

V is TRBV6-5 and J is TRBJ2-1, with 8 bases aligning to TRBD1. Germline values: CDR1 MNHEY, CDR2 SVGAGI. The CDR3 sequence is 15 residues long. V was clipped by 5 bases and J by 7 bases; unmatched bases: 10. CDR3 sequence (DNA): TGTGCCAGCAGTCCCGACAGGGGAGAATCGAATGAGCAGTTCTTC. Its translation: CASSPDRGESNEQFF.

The chain uses TRBV27 and TRBJ2-7; 7 bases are shared with TRBD1. CDR1 and CDR2 (germline): MNHEY, SMNVEV (reference sequence). The ends lost 6 bases at V and 5 bases at J; junction bases unmatched: 13. This CDR3 contains 15 residues. The CDR3 spells CASSTATGALHEQYF. The CDR3 DNA follows: TGTGCCAGCAGCACCGCCACAGGGGCTCTCCACGAGCAGTACTTC.

The genes are TRBV29-1 and TRBJ2-7; 9 bases fit TRBD1. The CDR3 is 12 residues long. Germline CDR1 and CDR2: SQVTM and ANQGSEA. The V and J ends lost 7 bases and 3 bases, in that order; junction bases with no gene match: 4. The CDR3 loop reads CSGGTGNYEQYF. The CDR3 DNA reads TGCAGCGGCGGGACAGGGAACTACGAGCAGTACTTC.

This sequence joins TRBV14 and TRBJ2-5; maybe TRBD1 (6 bases). Germline V CDR1 and CDR2: SGHDN, FVKESK. V lost 1 base and J 2 bases, leaving 14 bases between the germline ends. This CDR3 has 16 residues. The CDR3 DNA is TGTGCCAGCAGCCAAGGGTTCAGGGGCCCTCAAGAGACCCAGTACTTC. Its protein product is CASSQGFRGPQETQYF. The full variable domain, in which reference TRBV14 and TRBJ2-5 provide the parts outside the CDR3, is EAGVTQFPSHSVIEKGQTVTLRCDPISGHDNLYWYRRVMGKEIKFLLHFVKESKQDESGMPNNRFLAERTGGTYSTLKVQPAELEDSGVYFCASSQGFRGPQETQYFGPGTRLLVL.

The chain links TRBV6-5 to TRBJ2-5, with 8 bases lining up with TRBD2. The ends lost 5 bases at V and 5 bases at J; junction bases unmatched: 4. The length of the CDR3 is 13 residues. Per germline, CDR1 MNHEY and CDR2 SVGAGI. Written as DNA, the CDR3 is TGTGCCAGCAGTGCCCGGGAGGGGGAGACCCAGTACTTC. It encodes CASSAREGETQYF.

The J gene is TRBJ1-5, the V gene TRBV7-2, with TRBD1 matching 10 bases. V shed 0 bases, J shed 7 bases, and the junction held 9 bases outside the gene matches. Germline assignment: CDR1 SGHTA and CDR2 FQGNSA. The CDR3 is 17 residues long. This CDR3 reads CASSLAPSRDRGQPQHF. The CDR3 nucleotides read TGTGCCAGCAGCTTAGCCCCAAGCCGGGACAGGGGACAGCCCCAGCATTTT.

The chain joins TRBV7-9 to TRBJ2-3; 8 nucleotides line up with TRBD2. Trimming cost V 5 bases and J 1 base; bases outside gene matches: 2. Germline V gene data show CDR1 as SEHNR and CDR2 as FQNEAQ (reference sequence). The CDR3 consists of 14 residues. The CDR3 protein is CASSQAGGTDTQYF. The CDR3 DNA follows: TGTGCCAGCAGCCAAGCGGGGGGCACAGATACGCAGTATTTT.

This clone was found a few times. The rearrangement links TRBV2 to TRBJ2-4; 10 nucleotides align to TRBD1. Trimming removed 6 bases from V and 9 bases from J; junction bases left unmatched: 17. This CDR3 contains 17 residues. In germline, CDR1 is SNHLY, CDR2 FYNNEI. CDR3 region: CASRRGAGQGIDGIQYF. Here the CDR3 DNA reads TGTGCCAGCAGAAGGGGGGCGGGACAGGGGATTGATGGCATTCAGTACTTC.

The V call is TRBV12-5, the J call TRBJ2-3; TRBD2 matches 10 bases. V lost 2 bases and J lost 0; bases outside the gene matches: 2. CDR3 size: 16 residues. Germline-derived CDR1 and CDR2 are LGHNT and FRNRAP. This chain's CDR3 is CASGLTSGISTDTQYF. The CDR3 bases are TGTGCTAGTGGTTTGACTAGCGGGATAAGCACAGATACGCAGTATTTT.

The CDR3 is CASSPIGSEAFF. CDR3 sequence (DNA): TGTGCCAGCAGCCCCATCGGTTCTGAAGCTTTCTTT. The gene calls are TRBV7-9 and TRBJ1-1, with D unresolved. Trimming removed 5 bases at V and 6 bases at J, with 10 bases between. The CDR3 is 12 residues long. Per the germline V gene, CDR1 is SEHNR and CDR2 is FQNEAQ (reference sequence).

The CDR3 DNA sequence: TGTGCCAGCAGCCCAAACTCAGCGGGCCTCGCCTACGAGCAGTACTTC. Encoded protein: CASSPNSAGLAYEQYF. The chain recombines TRBV5-6 with TRBJ2-7, with TRBD2 as a possible D gene (6 bases). Trimming shortened V by 4 bases and J by 2 bases, and 19 bases separated the two germline ends. The CDR3 is made up of 16 amino acids. Germline assignment: CDR1 SGHDT and CDR2 YYEEEE.

The rearrangement links TRBV28 to TRBJ2-3; 9 bases agree with TRBD2. CDR3 length: 18 residues. The germline CDR1 and CDR2 sequences are MDHEN and SYDVKM. Unmatched junction bases numbered 12, after V lost 5 bases and J lost 0 bases. This chain's CDR3 is CASSPGVSGSHSTDTQYF. In nucleotides, the CDR3 is TGTGCCAGCAGTCCAGGTGTTAGCGGGAGCCATAGCACAGATACGCAGTATTTT.

The V call is TRBV5-6, the J call TRBJ1-2, with D tentatively TRBD1 (6 bases). This CDR3 contains 14 residues. Between the trimmed V and J ends, which lost 0 bases and 5 bases, there was a span of 11 bases. In germline, CDR1 is SGHDT, CDR2 YYEEEE. CDR3 residues: CASSLGTDSYGYTF. Written as DNA, the CDR3 is TGTGCCAGCAGCTTGGGGACAGACTCATATGGCTACACCTTC.

The rearrangement links TRBV7-9 to TRBJ2-3; 8 bases align to TRBD2. CDR1 SEHNR and CDR2 FQNEAQ come from the germline V gene (reference sequence). The CDR3 loop spans 15 amino acids. V lost 7 bases to trimming and J lost 5 bases; unmatched junction nucleotides: 11. The CDR3, as DNA: TGTGCCAGCACCTATCCAGCGGGGGTGGTAGATACGCAGTATTTT. Its protein is CASTYPAGVVDTQYF.

This clone was seen once. The V gene is TRBV4-3, the J gene TRBJ1-4; unclear D gene. The CDR3 runs to 16 residues. Germline V lookup: CDR1 LGHNA, CDR2 YSLEER. Trimming pared 2 bases from V and 0 bases from J, leaving 10 bases between. The CDR3 bases are TGCGCCAGCAGCCAATCCAGGTCGGCAACTAATGAAAAACTGTTTTTT. Translated: CASSQSRSATNEKLFF.

The chain uses TRBV19 and TRBJ2-1, with D tentatively TRBD1 (6 bases). The V end was cut by 3 bases, the J end by 2 bases, with 11 bases between. This CDR3 has 15 amino acids. The germline V gene encodes CDR1 LNHDA and CDR2 SQIVND (reference sequence). The CDR3 nucleotides read TGTGCCAGTAGTATTTTCAGGGGAACCTACAATGAGCAGTTCTTC. Amino acids: CASSIFRGTYNEQFF.